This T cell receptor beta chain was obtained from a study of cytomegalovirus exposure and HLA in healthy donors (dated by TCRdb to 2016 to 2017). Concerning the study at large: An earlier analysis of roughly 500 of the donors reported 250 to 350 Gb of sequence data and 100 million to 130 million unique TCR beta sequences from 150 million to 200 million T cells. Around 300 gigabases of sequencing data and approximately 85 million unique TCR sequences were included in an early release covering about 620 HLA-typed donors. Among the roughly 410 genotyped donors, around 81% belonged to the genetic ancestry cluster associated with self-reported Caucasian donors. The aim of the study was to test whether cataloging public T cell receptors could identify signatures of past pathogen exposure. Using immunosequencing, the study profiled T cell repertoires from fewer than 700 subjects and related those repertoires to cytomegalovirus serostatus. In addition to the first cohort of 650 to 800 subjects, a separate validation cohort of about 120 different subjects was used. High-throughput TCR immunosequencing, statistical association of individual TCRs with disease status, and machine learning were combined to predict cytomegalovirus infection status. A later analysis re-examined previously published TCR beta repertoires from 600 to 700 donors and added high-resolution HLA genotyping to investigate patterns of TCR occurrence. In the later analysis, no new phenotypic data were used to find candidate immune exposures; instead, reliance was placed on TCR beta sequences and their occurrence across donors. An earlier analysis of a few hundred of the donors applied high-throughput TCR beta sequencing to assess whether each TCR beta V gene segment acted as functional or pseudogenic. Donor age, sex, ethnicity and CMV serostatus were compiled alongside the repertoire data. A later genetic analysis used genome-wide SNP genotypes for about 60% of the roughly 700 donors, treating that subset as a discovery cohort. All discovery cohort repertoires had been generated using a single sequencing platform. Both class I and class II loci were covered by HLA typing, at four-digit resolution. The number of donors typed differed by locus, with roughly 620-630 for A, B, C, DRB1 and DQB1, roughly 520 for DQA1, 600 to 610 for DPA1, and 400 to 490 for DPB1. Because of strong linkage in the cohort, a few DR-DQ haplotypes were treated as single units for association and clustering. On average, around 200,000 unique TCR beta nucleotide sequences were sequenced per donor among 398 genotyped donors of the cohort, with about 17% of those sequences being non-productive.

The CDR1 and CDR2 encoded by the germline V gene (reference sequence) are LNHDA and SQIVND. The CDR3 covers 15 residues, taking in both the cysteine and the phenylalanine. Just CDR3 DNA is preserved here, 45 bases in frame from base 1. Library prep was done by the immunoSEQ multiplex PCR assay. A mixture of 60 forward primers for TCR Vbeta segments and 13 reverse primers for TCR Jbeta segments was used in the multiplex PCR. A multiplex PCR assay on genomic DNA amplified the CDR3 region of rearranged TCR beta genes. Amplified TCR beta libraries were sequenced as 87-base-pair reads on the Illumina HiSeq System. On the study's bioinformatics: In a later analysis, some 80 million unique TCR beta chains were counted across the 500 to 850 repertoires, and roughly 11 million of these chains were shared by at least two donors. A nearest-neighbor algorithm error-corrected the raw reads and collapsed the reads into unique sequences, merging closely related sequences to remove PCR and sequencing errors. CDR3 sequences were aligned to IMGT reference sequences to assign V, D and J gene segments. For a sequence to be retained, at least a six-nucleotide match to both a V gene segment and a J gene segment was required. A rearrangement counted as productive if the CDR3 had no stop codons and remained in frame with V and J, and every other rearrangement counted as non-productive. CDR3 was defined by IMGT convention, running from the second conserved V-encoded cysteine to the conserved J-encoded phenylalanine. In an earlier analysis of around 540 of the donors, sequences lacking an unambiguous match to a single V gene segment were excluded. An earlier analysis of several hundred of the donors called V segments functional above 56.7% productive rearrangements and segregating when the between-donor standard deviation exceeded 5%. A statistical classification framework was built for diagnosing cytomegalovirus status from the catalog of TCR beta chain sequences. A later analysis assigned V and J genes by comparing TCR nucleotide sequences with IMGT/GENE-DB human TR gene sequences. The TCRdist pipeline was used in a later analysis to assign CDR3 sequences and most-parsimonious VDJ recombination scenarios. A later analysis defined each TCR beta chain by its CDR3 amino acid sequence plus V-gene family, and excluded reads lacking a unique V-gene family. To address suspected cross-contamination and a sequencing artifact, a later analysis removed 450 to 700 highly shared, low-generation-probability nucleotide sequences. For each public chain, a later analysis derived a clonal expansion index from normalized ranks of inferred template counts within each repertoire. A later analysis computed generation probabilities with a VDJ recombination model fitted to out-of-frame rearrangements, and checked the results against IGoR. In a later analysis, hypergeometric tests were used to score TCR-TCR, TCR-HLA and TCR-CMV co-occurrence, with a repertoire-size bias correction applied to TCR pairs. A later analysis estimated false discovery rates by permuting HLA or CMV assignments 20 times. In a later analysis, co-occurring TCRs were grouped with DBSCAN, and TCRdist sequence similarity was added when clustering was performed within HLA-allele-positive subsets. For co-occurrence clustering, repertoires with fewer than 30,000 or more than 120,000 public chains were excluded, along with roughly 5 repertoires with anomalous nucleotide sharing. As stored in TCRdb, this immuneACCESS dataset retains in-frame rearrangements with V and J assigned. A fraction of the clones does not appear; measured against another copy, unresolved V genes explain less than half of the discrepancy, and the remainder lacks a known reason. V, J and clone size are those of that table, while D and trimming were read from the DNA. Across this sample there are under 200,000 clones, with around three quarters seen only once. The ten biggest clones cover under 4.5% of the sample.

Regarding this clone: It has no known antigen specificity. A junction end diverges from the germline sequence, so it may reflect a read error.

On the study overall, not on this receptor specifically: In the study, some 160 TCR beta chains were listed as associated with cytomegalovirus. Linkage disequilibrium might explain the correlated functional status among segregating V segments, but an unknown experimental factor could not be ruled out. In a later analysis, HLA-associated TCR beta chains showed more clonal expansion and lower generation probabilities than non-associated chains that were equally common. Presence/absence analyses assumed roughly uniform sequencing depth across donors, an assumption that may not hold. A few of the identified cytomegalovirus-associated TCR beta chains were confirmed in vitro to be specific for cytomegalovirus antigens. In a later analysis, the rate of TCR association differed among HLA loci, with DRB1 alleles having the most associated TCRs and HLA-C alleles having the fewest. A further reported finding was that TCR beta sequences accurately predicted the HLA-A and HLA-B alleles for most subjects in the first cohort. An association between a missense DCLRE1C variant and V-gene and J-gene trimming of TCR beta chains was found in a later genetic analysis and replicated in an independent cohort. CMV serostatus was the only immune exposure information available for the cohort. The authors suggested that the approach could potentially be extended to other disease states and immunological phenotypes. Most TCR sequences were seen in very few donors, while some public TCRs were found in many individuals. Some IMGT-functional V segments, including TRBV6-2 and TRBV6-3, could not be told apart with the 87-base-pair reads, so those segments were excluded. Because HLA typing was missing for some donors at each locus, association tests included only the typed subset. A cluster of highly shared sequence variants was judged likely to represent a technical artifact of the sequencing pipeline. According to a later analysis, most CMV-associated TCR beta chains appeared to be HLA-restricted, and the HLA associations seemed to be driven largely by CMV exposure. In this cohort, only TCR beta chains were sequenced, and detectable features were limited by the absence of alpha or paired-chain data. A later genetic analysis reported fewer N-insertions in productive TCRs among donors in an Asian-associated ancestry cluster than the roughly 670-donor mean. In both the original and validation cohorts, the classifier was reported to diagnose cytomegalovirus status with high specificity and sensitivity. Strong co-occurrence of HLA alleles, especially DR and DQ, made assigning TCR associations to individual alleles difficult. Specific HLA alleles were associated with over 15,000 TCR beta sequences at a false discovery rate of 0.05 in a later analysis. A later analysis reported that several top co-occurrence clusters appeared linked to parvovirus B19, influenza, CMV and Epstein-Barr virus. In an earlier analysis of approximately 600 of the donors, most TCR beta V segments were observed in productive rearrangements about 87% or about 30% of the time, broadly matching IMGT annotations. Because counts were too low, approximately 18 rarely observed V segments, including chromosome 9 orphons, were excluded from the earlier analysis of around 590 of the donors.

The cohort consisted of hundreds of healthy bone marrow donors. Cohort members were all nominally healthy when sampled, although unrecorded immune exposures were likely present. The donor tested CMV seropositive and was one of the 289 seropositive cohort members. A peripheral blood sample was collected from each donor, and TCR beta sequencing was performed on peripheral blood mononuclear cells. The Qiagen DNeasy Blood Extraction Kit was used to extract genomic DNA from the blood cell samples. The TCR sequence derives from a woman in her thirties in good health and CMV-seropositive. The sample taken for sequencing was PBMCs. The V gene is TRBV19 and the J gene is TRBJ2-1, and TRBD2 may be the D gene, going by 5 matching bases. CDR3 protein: CASSLDEGSGNEQFF. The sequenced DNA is TGTGCCAGTAGTTTAGACGAGGGTTCGGGCAATGAGCAGTTCTTC.